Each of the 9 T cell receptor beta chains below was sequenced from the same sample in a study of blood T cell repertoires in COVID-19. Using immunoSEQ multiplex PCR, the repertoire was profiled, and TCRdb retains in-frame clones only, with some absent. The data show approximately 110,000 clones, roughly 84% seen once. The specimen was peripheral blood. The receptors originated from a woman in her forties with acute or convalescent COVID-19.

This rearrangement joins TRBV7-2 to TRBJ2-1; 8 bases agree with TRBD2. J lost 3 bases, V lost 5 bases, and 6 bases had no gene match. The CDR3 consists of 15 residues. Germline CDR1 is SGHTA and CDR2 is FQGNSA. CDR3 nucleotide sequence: TGTGCCAGCAGCCAATCTAGCGGGTTCTACAATGAGCAGTTCTTC. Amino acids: CASSQSSGFYNEQFF.

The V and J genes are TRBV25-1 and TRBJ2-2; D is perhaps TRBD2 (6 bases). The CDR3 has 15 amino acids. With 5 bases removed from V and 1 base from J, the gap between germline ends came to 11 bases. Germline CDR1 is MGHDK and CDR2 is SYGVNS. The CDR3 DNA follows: TGTGCCAGCAGTCTGATGGGGGGGAACACCGGGGAGCTGTTTTTT. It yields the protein CASSLMGGNTGELFF.

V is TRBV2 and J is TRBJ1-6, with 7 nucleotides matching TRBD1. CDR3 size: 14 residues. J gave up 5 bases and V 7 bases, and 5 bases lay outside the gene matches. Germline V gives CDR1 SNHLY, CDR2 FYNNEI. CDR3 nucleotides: TGTGCCAGCAAGGTCACAGGGGATAATTCACCCCTCCACTTT. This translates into CASKVTGDNSPLHF.

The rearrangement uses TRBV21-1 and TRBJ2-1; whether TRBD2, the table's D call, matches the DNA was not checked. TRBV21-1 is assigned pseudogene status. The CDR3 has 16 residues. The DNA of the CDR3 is TGTGCCAGCAGCGCTAGACCGGGACTTCGATACAATGAGCAGTTCTTC. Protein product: CASSARPGLRYNEQFF.

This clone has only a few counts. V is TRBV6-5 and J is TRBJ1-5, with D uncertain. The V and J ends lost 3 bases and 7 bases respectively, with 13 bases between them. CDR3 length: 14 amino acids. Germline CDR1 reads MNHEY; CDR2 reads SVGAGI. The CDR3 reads CASSYTGFGQPQHF. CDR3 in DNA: TGTGCCAGCAGTTATACGGGGTTCGGGCAGCCCCAGCATTTT.

The CDR3 here is CASTPRAVLSNQPQHF. DNA for the CDR3: TGTGCCAGCACTCCGAGGGCCGTGTTGAGCAATCAGCCCCAGCATTTT. The genes are TRBV2 and TRBJ1-5, with D uncertain. Per germline, CDR1 SNHLY and CDR2 FYNNEI. CDR3 length equals 16 residues. V was pared by 7 bases and J by 1 base, with 17 bases between.

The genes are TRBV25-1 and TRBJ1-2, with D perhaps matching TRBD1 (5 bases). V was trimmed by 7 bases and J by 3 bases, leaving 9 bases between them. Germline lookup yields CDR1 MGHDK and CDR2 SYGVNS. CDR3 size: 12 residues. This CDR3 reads CASTQGDYGYTF. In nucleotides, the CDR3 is TGTGCCAGCACGCAAGGGGACTATGGCTACACCTTC.

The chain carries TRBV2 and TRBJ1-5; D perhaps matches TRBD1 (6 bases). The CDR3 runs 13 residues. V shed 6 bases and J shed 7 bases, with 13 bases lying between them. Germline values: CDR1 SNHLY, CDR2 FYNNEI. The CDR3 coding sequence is TGTGCCAGCAGAGTACAGGGTTGGCAGCCCCAGCATTTT. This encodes CASRVQGWQPQHF.

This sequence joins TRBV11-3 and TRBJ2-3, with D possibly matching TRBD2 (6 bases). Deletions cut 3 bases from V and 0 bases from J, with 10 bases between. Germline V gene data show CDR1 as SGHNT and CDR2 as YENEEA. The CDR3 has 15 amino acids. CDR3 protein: CASSFGTFSTDTQYF. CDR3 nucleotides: TGTGCCAGCAGCTTCGGGACTTTTAGCACAGATACGCAGTATTTT.